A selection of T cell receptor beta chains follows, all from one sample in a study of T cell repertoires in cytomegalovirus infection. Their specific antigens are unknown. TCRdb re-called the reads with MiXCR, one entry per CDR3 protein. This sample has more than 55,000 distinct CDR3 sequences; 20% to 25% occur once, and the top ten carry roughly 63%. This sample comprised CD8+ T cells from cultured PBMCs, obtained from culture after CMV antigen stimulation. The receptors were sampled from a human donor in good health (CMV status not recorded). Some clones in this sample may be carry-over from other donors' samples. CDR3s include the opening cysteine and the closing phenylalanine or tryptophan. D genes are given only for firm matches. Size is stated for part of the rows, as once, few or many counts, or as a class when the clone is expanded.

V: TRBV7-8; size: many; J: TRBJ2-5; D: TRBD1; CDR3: CASSLPRQGSGTQYF; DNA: TGTGCCAGCAGCTTGCCGAGACAGGGTTCGGGGACCCAGTACTTC
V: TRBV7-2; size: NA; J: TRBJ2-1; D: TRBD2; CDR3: CASSLLSGGYNEQFF; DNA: TGTGCCAGCAGCTTACTGAGCGGGGGCTACAATGAGCAGTTCTTC
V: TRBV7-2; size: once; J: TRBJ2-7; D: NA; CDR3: CASSTSSYEQYF; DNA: TGTGCCAGCAGCACCAGCTCCTACGAGCAGTACTTC
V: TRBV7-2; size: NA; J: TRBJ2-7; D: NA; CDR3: CASSLAGGGHEQYF; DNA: TGTGCCAGCAGCTTAGCGGGGGGTGGTCACGAGCAGTACTTC
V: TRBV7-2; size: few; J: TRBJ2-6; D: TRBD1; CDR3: CASSSGTGVGNGANVLTF; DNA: TGTGCCAGCAGCTCCGGGACAGGGGTGGGGAATGGGGCCAACGTCCTGACTTTC
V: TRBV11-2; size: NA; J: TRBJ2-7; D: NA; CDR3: CASSLEAPGTSYEQYF; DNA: TGTGCCAGCAGCTTAGAAGCGCCAGGAACATCCTACGAGCAGTACTTC
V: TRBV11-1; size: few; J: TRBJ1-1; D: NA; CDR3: CASSFPMNTEAFF; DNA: TGTGCCAGCAGCTTCCCAATGAACACTGAAGCTTTCTTT
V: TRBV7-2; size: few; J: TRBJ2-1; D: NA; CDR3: CASSLVPGVGNEQFF; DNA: TGTGCCAGCAGCTTAGTCCCAGGGGTCGGGAATGAGCAGTTCTTC
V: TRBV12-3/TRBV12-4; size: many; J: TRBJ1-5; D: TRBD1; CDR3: CASSFSGQYNQPQHF; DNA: TGTGCCAGCAGTTTCTCGGGACAGTACAATCAGCCCCAGCATTTT
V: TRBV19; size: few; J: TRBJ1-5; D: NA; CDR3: CASSIVPDGGNQPQHF; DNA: TGTGCCAGTAGTATAGTCCCGGACGGAGGAAATCAGCCCCAGCATTTT
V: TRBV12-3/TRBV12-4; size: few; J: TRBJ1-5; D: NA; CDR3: CASTPTGWGNQPQHF; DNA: TGTGCCAGCACCCCGACGGGGTGGGGGAATCAGCCCCAGCATTTT
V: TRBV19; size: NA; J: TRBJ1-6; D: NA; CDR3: CASSSNKGSPLHF; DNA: TGTGCCAGTAGTTCCAATAAAGGTTCACCCCTCCACTTT
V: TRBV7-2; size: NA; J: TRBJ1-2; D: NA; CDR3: CASKNVYGYTF; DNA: TGTGCCAGCAAGAACGTCTATGGCTACACCTTC
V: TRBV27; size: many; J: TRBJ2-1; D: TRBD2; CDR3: CATRLAGINEQFF; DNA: TGTGCCACTCGACTAGCGGGTATCAATGAGCAGTTCTTC
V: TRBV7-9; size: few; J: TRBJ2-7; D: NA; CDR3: CASSLEERYYEQYF; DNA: TGTGCCAGCAGCTTAGAGGAGCGATACTACGAGCAGTACTTC
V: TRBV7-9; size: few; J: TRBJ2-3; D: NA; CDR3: CASSPDAGNTDTQYF; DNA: TGTGCCAGCAGCCCAGATGCAGGGAACACAGATACGCAGTATTTT
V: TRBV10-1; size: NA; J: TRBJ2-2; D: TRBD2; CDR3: CASSETRAGGTGELFF; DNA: TGCGCCAGCAGTGAAACGCGAGCGGGGGGGACCGGGGAGCTGTTTTTT
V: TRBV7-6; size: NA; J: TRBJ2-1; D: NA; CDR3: CARRWSRIF; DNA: TGTGCCAGAAGGTGGTCCAGGATCTTC
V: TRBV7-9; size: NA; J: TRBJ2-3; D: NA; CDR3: CASSTPPGTQYF; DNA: TGTGCCAGCAGCACCCCTCCTGGTACGCAGTATTTT
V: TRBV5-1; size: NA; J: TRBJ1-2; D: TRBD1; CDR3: CASSLVEGASGYTF; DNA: TGCGCCAGCAGCTTGGTTGAGGGGGCGAGTGGCTACACCTTC
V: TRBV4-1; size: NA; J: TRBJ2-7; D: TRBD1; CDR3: CASSEPGQGYEQYF; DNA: TGCGCCAGCAGCGAGCCGGGACAGGGGTACGAGCAGTACTTC
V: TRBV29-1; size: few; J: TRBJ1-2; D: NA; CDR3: CSVEDGRVYGYTF; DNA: TGCAGCGTTGAAGATGGCAGGGTCTATGGCTACACCTTC
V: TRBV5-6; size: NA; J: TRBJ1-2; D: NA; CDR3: CASSLLLRESSPYGYTF; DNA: TGTGCCAGCAGCTTGCTTTTAAGGGAATCCTCGCCTTATGGCTACACCTTC
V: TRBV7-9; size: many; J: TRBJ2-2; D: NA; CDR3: CASSHRDTGELFF; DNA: TGTGCCAGCAGCCACCGGGACACCGGGGAGCTGTTTTTT